These T cell receptor beta chains were read from a single sample in a study of radiotherapy plus CTLA-4 blockade in lung cancer. TCRdb keeps only in-frame clones here, not all; method: immunoSEQ multiplex PCR. In the table there are 120,000 or so clones, around 75% of which are singletons. Sequenced material: peripheral blood, taken from a patient treated with radiotherapy plus ipilimumab. These receptors were obtained from a human donor with non-small cell lung cancer who had a partial response to radiotherapy plus ipilimumab. CDR3s include the opening cysteine and the closing phenylalanine or tryptophan. The order of the fields is CDR3 length, D gene, clone size, V gene, J gene, CDR3 DNA, CDR3 protein. A D gene is named only where the DNA matches it firmly. Only some rows state a clone size, as once, few, many or a class for expanded clones.

>13|TRBD2|NA|TRBV2|TRBJ2-3
TGTGCCAGCACCCGGGACTACACAGATACGCAGTATTTT
CASTRDYTDTQYF
>16|NA|NA|TRBV5-6|TRBJ1-5
TGTGCCAGCAGCTTGGCCCCGGGATTCAGCAATCAGCCCCAGCATTTT
CASSLAPGFSNQPQHF
>17|NA|NA|TRBV5-1|TRBJ2-3
TGCGCCAGCAGGGCGTCCGGACTTGGGGGGTACACAGATACGCAGTATTTT
CASRASGLGGYTDTQYF
>14|NA|NA|TRBV7-9|TRBJ2-2
TGTGCCAGCAGCTTACGAAGCAACACCGGGGAGCTGTTTTTT
CASSLRSNTGELFF
>13|NA|NA|TRBV7-2|TRBJ1-5
TGTGCCAGCAGCTTGAAGGGGGATCAGCCCCAGCATTTT
CASSLKGDQPQHF
>14|NA|once|TRBV4-3|TRBJ2-1
TGCGCCAGCAGCCAAGATTTCTACTACAATGAGCAGTTCTTC
CASSQDFYYNEQFF
>14|NA|NA|TRBV5-1|TRBJ1-3
TGCGCCAGCAGCTTGGGCGGTAGTGGAAACACCATATATTTT
CASSLGGSGNTIYF
>16|TRBD1|NA|TRBV7-9|TRBJ1-1
TGTGCCAGCAGCTTAGCTCCAGGCAGGGGGTGGACTGAAGCTTTCTTT
CASSLAPGRGWTEAFF
>15|TRBD2|NA|TRBV7-9|TRBJ2-3
TGTGCCAGCAGCTTGACTAGCGCACGCACAGATACGCAGTATTTT
CASSLTSARTDTQYF
>15|TRBD1|NA|TRBV6-1|TRBJ2-3
TGTGCCAGCAGTGAACAGGGGGCTTACACAGATACGCAGTATTTT
CASSEQGAYTDTQYF
>15|NA|NA|TRBV6-6|TRBJ1-5
TGCGCCAGCAGAGACCCTAAGGGGGTGGACCAGCCCCAGCATTTT
CASRDPKGVDQPQHF
>14|NA|NA|TRBV28|TRBJ1-5
TGTGCCAGCAGTTCGGGGGGGAGCAATCAGCCCCAGCATTTT
CASSSGGSNQPQHF
>15|TRBD1|NA|TRBV6-1|TRBJ2-7
TGTGCCAGCTTCTCATTTGACAGGGGGAGCTACGAGCAGTACTTC
CASFSFDRGSYEQYF
>14|TRBD2|NA|TRBV7-9|TRBJ2-7
TGTGCCAGCAGCCTTAGCGGGAGTACATACGAGCAGTACTTC
CASSLSGSTYEQYF
>14|TRBD2|NA|TRBV28|TRBJ2-3
TGTGCCAGCAGCCCGGGAGGGATCCCAGATACGCAGTATTTT
CASSPGGIPDTQYF
>15|NA|few|TRBV11-2|TRBJ2-3
TGTGCCAGCAGCCTCAACAGGGTTGATGCAGATACGCAGTATTTT
CASSLNRVDADTQYF
>12|TRBD2|NA|TRBV6-6|TRBJ2-7
TGTGCCAGCAGTTCCCGGACTAGCGGGGCTAACTTC
CASSSRTSGANF
>14|NA|NA|TRBV5-4|TRBJ1-6
TGTGCCAGCAGCCCGGAGCTGGATGGTTCACCCCTCCACTTT
CASSPELDGSPLHF
>14|TRBD1|NA|TRBV7-3|TRBJ1-3
TGTGCCAGCAGCTTGGGACAGGGGGCAAACACCATATATTTT
CASSLGQGANTIYF
>14|NA|once|TRBV7-8|TRBJ1-1
TGTGCCAGCAGTCCTGGGGGGTCGAACACTGAAGCTTTCTTT
CASSPGGSNTEAFF
>14|TRBD1|once|TRBV2|TRBJ1-1
TGTGCCAGCAGTGTAAGGGGGCAGTTTGGTGAAGCTTTCTTT
CASSVRGQFGEAFF
>12|NA|NA|TRBV19|TRBJ2-7
TGTGCCAGTAGTCCGGGGGTCTACGAGCAGTACTTC
CASSPGVYEQYF
>14|NA|NA|TRBV6-5|TRBJ2-3
TGTGCCAGCAGTCGGACACTCAGCACAGATACGCAGTATTTT
CASSRTLSTDTQYF
>17|TRBD2|NA|TRBV5-4|TRBJ2-5
TGTGCCAGCACCCCCGTTGGACTAGCGGGTTTCCAAGAGACCCAGTACTTC
CASTPVGLAGFQETQYF
>13|NA|few|TRBV28|TRBJ1-1
TGTGCCAGCACCAAGACAGCGAACACTGAAGCTTTCTTT
CASTKTANTEAFF
>17|TRBD2|once|TRBV5-4|TRBJ2-2
TGTGCCAGCAGCAAACTAGCGGGAGGGCCCAACACCGGGGAGCTGTTTTTT
CASSKLAGGPNTGELFF
>16|NA|NA|TRBV19|TRBJ1-5
TGTGCCAGTAGTATAGAACTTAGTCGGGAGAGCCAGCCCCAGCATTTT
CASSIELSRESQPQHF
>15|TRBD1|NA|TRBV10-3|TRBJ1-2
TGTGCCACCCGAGGGTCGCTTGGGGGGACAGGGGATTCCACCTTC
CATRGSLGGTGDSTF
>15|NA|NA|TRBV4-1|TRBJ1-5
TGCGCCAGCAGCCTTGGGCGCGGAGGTAGTCAGCCCCAGCATTTT
CASSLGRGGSQPQHF
>14|NA|once|TRBV18|TRBJ2-7
TGTGCCAGCTCCCCGGATCAGGGTTCCTACGAGCAGTACTTC
CASSPDQGSYEQYF
>11|NA|NA|TRBV30|TRBJ1-2
TGTGCCTGGAGTGCTCCGGGAGGCTACACCTTC
CAWSAPGGYTF
>13|NA|NA|TRBV6-6|TRBJ1-2
TGTGCCAGCAGCGGACAGACAAACTATGGCTACACCTTC
CASSGQTNYGYTF